This T cell receptor (beta chain) was identified during a study of blood T cell repertoires in COVID-19. Overall study context: Acute-phase and convalescent COVID-19 samples originated in the United States, Italy and Spain.

The age range of participants was about 18 to 95 years, with residence in roughly 25 US areas. This CDR3 is built from 13 residues. Germline CDR1 is LNHDA and CDR2 is SQIVND (reference sequence). Trimming cost V 4 bases and J 5 bases; bases outside gene matches: 0. This clone was detected only a few times. This table comes from immunoSEQ multiplex PCR, and its TCRdb copy is limited to in-frame clones, with some not included. The top ten clones hold 4.5% to 6.5% of a sample with fewer than 200,000 clones, 82% of them seen once. The genes are TRBV19 and TRBJ2-5, with TRBD1 matching over 11 bases. Source material: PBMCs or T cells enriched from blood (not recorded which). The clonotype originates from a woman in her sixties with acute COVID-19. The CDR3 is CASSRDRGETQYF. The CDR3 nucleotides are TGTGCCAGTAGTAGGGACAGGGGGGAGACCCAGTACTTC.